The 25 T cell receptor beta chains below all came from one sample that was sequenced in a study of T cell responses to AZD1222 COVID-19 vaccine. The repertoire was sequenced with immunoSEQ multiplex PCR; TCRdb's copy has only in-frame clones and lacks some. Among about 72,000 clones listed, approximately 90% were seen once. Material: peripheral blood, obtained on day 0 of AZD1222 vaccination. The receptors come from an adult in good health.

J is TRBJ1-2 and V is TRBV19, with unresolved D. The length of the CDR3 is 11 residues. Per the germline V gene, CDR1 is LNHDA and CDR2 is SQIVND (reference sequence). V dropped 8 bases and J dropped 3 bases, with 7 bases sitting between them. DNA of the CDR3: TGTGCCAGTGATGCGTACTATGGCTACACCTTC. It is translated as CASDAYYGYTF.

The J gene is TRBJ2-1, the V gene TRBV25-1, with 14 positions matching TRBD2. Germline values: CDR1 MGHDK, CDR2 SYGVNS. The V gene end was trimmed by 1 base and the J gene end by 7 bases; junction bases not matched to a gene: 3. This CDR3 has 16 amino acids. CDR3 sequence: CASSEFGTSGSNEQFF. The CDR3 DNA is TGTGCCAGCAGTGAATTCGGGACTAGCGGGAGTAATGAGCAGTTCTTC.

The chain combines TRBV28 with TRBJ1-4; D possibly corresponds to TRBD1 (6 bases). CDR1 is MDHEN, CDR2 SYDVKM, per germline. The V end was cut by 6 bases, the J end by 6 bases, with 17 bases between. The CDR3 spans 15 residues. The CDR3 DNA follows: TGTGCCAGCAGCCCCCGTGGGGGGCTAGATGAAAAACTGTTTTTT. This codes for CASSPRGGLDEKLFF.

The chain has TRBV21-1 and TRBJ1-1. TRBV21-1 is classified as a pseudogene. The CDR3 is 14 residues long. The CDR3 loop reads CASSKGVMNTEAFF. In DNA, the CDR3 is TGTGCCAGCAGCAAAGGAGTGATGAACACTGAAGCTTTCTTT.

The rearrangement uses TRBV7-2 and TRBJ2-1, with D perhaps matching TRBD2 (5 bases). The germline CDR1 and CDR2 sequences are SGHTA and FQGNSA. Trimming took off 5 bases at V and 5 bases at J, with 13 bases between the two ends. CDR3 length: 14 residues. The CDR3, as DNA: TGTGCCAGCAGCCGGACTGTTCTGGACAATGAGCAGTTCTTC. Translated, it gives CASSRTVLDNEQFF.

The table lists this clone with a count of one. The J gene is TRBJ2-5, the V gene TRBV7-8; 15 nucleotides agree with TRBD2. J was trimmed by 1 base and V by 8 bases; bases with no gene match: 5. CDR1 is SGHVS, CDR2 FQNEAQ, per germline. There are 16 residues in the CDR3. The CDR3 DNA reads TGTGCCAGCTTCCGGACTAGCGGGGGGGTCCAAGAGACCCAGTACTTC. It yields the protein CASFRTSGGVQETQYF.

The rearrangement joins TRBV12-3 or TRBV12-4 to TRBJ1-1; 10 bases are shared with TRBD1. J gave up 5 bases and V 5 bases, and 2 bases lay outside the gene matches. CDR3 length equals 13 residues. The CDR3 protein is CASSRTGGTEAFF. CDR3 sequence (DNA): TGTGCCAGCAGTAGGACAGGGGGGACTGAAGCTTTCTTT.

The J gene is TRBJ2-3, the V gene TRBV27, with D perhaps TRBD2 (6 bases). Germline-derived CDR1 and CDR2 are MNHEY and SMNVEV (reference sequence). This CDR3 is built from 14 residues. V lost 2 bases and J lost 0, with 6 bases in between. The CDR3 region has the DNA TGTGCCAGCAGTTTACTAGCGAGCACAGATACGCAGTATTTT. It encodes CASSLLASTDTQYF.

The J gene is TRBJ2-7, the V gene TRBV6-2 or TRBV6-3; D is undetermined. Germline V gene sequence: CDR1 MNHEY, CDR2 SVGEGT. The CDR3 covers 12 residues. Trimming pared 5 bases from V and 2 bases from J, leaving 7 bases between. The CDR3 spells CASSTFPYEQYF. As DNA, the CDR3 is TGTGCCAGCAGTACGTTTCCCTACGAGCAGTACTTC.

This chain joins TRBV2 and TRBJ2-5; 8 positions match TRBD2. CDR3 length: 15 amino acids. The V and J ends lost 8 bases and 4 bases, in that order; junction bases with no gene match: 12. Germline V gene data show CDR1 as SNHLY and CDR2 as FYNNEI. The CDR3 coding sequence is TGTGCCAGCGTACGGGCCAGGCTAGCGGGAGAGACCCAGTACTTC. This gives the protein CASVRARLAGETQYF.

The chain has TRBV2 and TRBJ1-2, with TRBD1 matching 8 bases. The J segment lost 7 bases and the V segment lost 4 bases, leaving 2 bases of the junction unmatched. The V gene's germline CDR1 is SNHLY and CDR2 FYNNEI. The CDR3 has 12 amino acids. CDR3 sequence: CASSVRGLGYTF. The CDR3 coding sequence is TGTGCCAGCAGTGTCAGGGGGCTTGGCTACACCTTC.

The chain joins TRBV30 to TRBJ2-1; D not resolved. The CDR3 extends over 13 amino acids. V was trimmed by 4 bases and J by 5 bases, leaving 12 bases between them. Germline CDR1 reads GTSNPN; CDR2 reads SVGIG (reference sequence). CDR3 nucleotides: TGTGCCTGGAAACTGGAGAGAAACAATGAGCAGTTCTTC. It is translated as CAWKLERNNEQFF.

The genes are TRBV7-6 and TRBJ1-6; D is undetermined. This CDR3 has 12 amino acids. The germline V gene has CDR1 SGHVS and CDR2 FNYEAQ. Trimming cost V 4 bases and J 10 bases, with 8 bases left between them. CDR3 nucleotides: TGTGCCAGCAGCTCCGGCACCTCACCCCTCCACTTT. As protein: CASSSGTSPLHF.

This clone was observed a single time. The V and J genes are TRBV7-8 and TRBJ2-5; D is possibly TRBD1 (6 bases). Germline assignment: CDR1 SGHVS and CDR2 FQNEAQ. This CDR3 comprises 13 residues. V was cut by 4 bases and J by 1 base, with 7 bases left in between. The CDR3 coding sequence is TGTGCCAGCAGCTCACAGGGCCAAGAGACCCAGTACTTC. Translated: CASSSQGQETQYF. Looking up the rest from reference TRBV7-8 and TRBJ2-5 gives the full variable domain: GAGVSQSPRYKVAKRGQDVALRCDPISGHVSLFWYQQALGQGPEFLTYFQNEAQLDKSGLPSDRFFAERPEGSVSTLKIQRTQQEDSAVYLCASSSQGQETQYFGPGTRLLVL.

The chain links TRBV4-1 to TRBJ2-7; D is undetermined. Germline V gene lookup returns CDR1 MGHRA and CDR2 YSYEKL. V dropped 2 bases and J dropped 3 bases, with 8 bases sitting between them. The CDR3 consists of 13 residues. This CDR3 reads CASSQPSSYEQYF. CDR3 sequence (DNA): TGCGCCAGCAGCCAACCCTCTAGCTACGAGCAGTACTTC.

The chain combines TRBV19 with TRBJ1-2; TRBD1 matches at 8 bases. V gave up 6 bases and J gave up 3 bases; unmatched junction bases: 9. The CDR3 is 15 residues long. CDR1 is LNHDA, CDR2 SQIVND, per germline (reference sequence). CDR3 sequence (DNA): TGTGCCAGTAGCCGAGGACAGGGAGAATACTATGGCTACACCTTC. Protein sequence: CASSRGQGEYYGYTF.

This rearrangement joins TRBV19 to TRBJ1-5; D is undetermined. Trimming removed 6 bases from V and 2 bases from J, with 11 bases in between. The CDR3 length is 14 residues. The germline CDR1 and CDR2 sequences are LNHDA and SQIVND (reference sequence). This CDR3 is CASSWAGGNQPQHF. The CDR3 nucleotides are TGTGCCAGTAGCTGGGCCGGGGGCAATCAGCCCCAGCATTTT.

The CDR3 protein is CASSRTGGNEQFF. The CDR3 bases are TGTGCCAGCAGCCGGACAGGGGGCAATGAGCAGTTCTTC. The chain has TRBV6-4 and TRBJ2-1, with 10 bases aligning to TRBD1. CDR1 is MRHNA and CDR2 is SNTAGT in the germline V gene. The CDR3 extends over 13 amino acids. The V gene end was trimmed by 6 bases and the J gene end by 6 bases; junction bases not matched to a gene: 2.

Here the CDR3 reads CASSLGEEQFF. The DNA of the CDR3 is TGTGCCAGCAGCTTAGGGGAGGAGCAGTTCTTC. This chain joins TRBV7-9 and TRBJ2-1; D possibly corresponds to TRBD2 (5 bases). CDR3 length: 11 residues. V lost 1 base and J lost 10, with 5 bases in between. Germline-derived CDR1 and CDR2 are SEHNR and FQNEAQ (reference sequence).

The chain uses TRBV4-2 and TRBJ2-7; a weak D match, TRBD2 (5 bases). CDR3 length: 13 amino acids. Per germline, CDR1 LGHNA and CDR2 YNFKEQ. V lost 6 bases, J lost 4 bases, and 13 bases lay in between. CDR3 protein: CASRLGGGYEQYF. The DNA of the CDR3 is TGTGCCAGCAGGCTAGGCGGCGGGTACGAGCAGTACTTC.

The chain carries TRBV5-6 and TRBJ1-1, with 8 bases aligning to TRBD1. This CDR3 region has 15 residues. Per germline, CDR1 SGHDT and CDR2 YYEEEE. Unmatched junction bases numbered 4, after V lost 0 bases and J lost 3 bases. The DNA for the CDR3 is TGTGCCAGCAGCTTGGAGCAGGGGGCGTACACTGAAGCTTTCTTT. Translated, it gives CASSLEQGAYTEAFF.

V and J are TRBV3-1 (or the pseudogene TRBV3-2) and TRBJ1-4, with D uncertain. The V gene lost 0 bases and the J gene lost 8 bases, with 16 bases spanning the gap. The CDR3 runs to 16 residues. Germline CDR1 is LGHDT and CDR2 is YNNKEL (reference sequence). CDR3: CASSQDPDLTSEKLFF. DNA for the CDR3: TGTGCCAGCAGCCAAGATCCGGACTTAACCTCGGAAAAACTGTTTTTT.

The chain links TRBV5-4 to TRBJ2-1; no clear D gene. The V end lost 2 bases, the J end lost 4 bases, and 10 bases lay between the germline ends. The germline V gene encodes CDR1 SGHNT and CDR2 YYREEE (reference sequence). The CDR3 totals 14 residues. CDR3 sequence: CASSFDIGYNEQFF. CDR3 in DNA: TGTGCCAGCAGCTTTGATATAGGTTACAATGAGCAGTTCTTC.

This clone has just one count. This chain connects TRBV14 to TRBJ2-2, with D possibly TRBD1 on 6 matching bases. Germline V gene data show CDR1 as SGHDN and CDR2 as FVKESK. V was pared by 1 base and J by 3 bases, with 9 bases between. The CDR3 runs to 15 residues. The CDR3 region has the DNA TGTGCCAGCAGCCAAGCCACAGGGTACACCGGGGAGCTGTTTTTT. It is translated as CASSQATGYTGELFF.

The chain recombines TRBV18 with TRBJ2-7; 11 positions agree with TRBD2. The germline V gene has CDR1 KGHSH and CDR2 LQKENI. J was trimmed by 4 bases and V by 1 base; bases with no gene match: 3. This CDR3 is 15 amino acids long. CDR3 region: CASSPQLAGAYEQYF. The CDR3 DNA is TGTGCCAGCTCACCACAACTAGCGGGAGCATACGAGCAGTACTTC.